The rows below give T cell receptor beta chains drawn from one sample of a study of shared clonotypes between healthy human individuals. Assay used: immunoSEQ multiplex PCR; TCRdb lists only in-frame clones, some missing. The sample consists of about 960,000 clones, approximately 80% of them appearing once. The sample comprised memory CD4+ T cells sorted from blood. The source is a man aged 18 to 30 in good health. CDR3s include the opening cysteine and the closing phenylalanine or tryptophan. The D gene is left open where the match is weak. Size is omitted from some rows. Given values are once, few, many or a class for expanded clones.

clone size: .
D gene: .
J gene: TRBJ2-3
V gene: TRBV30
CDR3 length: 13
CDR3 protein: CAWSVRNADTQYF
CDR3 DNA: TGTGCCTGGAGTGTACGAAATGCAGATACGCAGTATTTT

clone size: .
D gene: TRBD2
J gene: TRBJ2-3
V gene: TRBV5-1
CDR3 length: 16
CDR3 protein: CASSFGGRASTDTQYF
CDR3 DNA: TGCGCCAGCAGCTTCGGCGGGAGGGCGAGCACAGATACGCAGTATTTT

clone size: .
D gene: .
J gene: TRBJ2-2
V gene: TRBV10-3
CDR3 length: 14
CDR3 protein: CAISAPGDTGELFF
CDR3 DNA: TGTGCCATCAGTGCTCCAGGGGACACCGGGGAGCTGTTTTTT

clone size: .
D gene: TRBD1
J gene: TRBJ1-5
V gene: TRBV18
CDR3 length: 16
CDR3 protein: CASSPAGTASNQPQHF
CDR3 DNA: TGTGCCAGCTCACCAGCTGGGACAGCTAGCAATCAGCCCCAGCATTTT

clone size: .
D gene: TRBD1
J gene: TRBJ2-3
V gene: TRBV5-1
CDR3 length: 14
CDR3 protein: CASSDGQGPDTQYF
CDR3 DNA: TGCGCCAGCAGCGACGGACAGGGCCCAGATACGCAGTATTTT

clone size: .
D gene: .
J gene: TRBJ2-5
V gene: TRBV5-6
CDR3 length: 14
CDR3 protein: CASSLDTWQETQYF
CDR3 DNA: TGTGCCAGCAGCTTGGACACTTGGCAAGAGACCCAGTACTTC

clone size: .
D gene: TRBD2
J gene: TRBJ2-1
V gene: TRBV11-2
CDR3 length: 16
CDR3 protein: CASSFLTSGTYNEQFF
CDR3 DNA: TGTGCCAGCAGCTTCCTGACTAGCGGGACCTACAATGAGCAGTTCTTC

clone size: .
D gene: TRBD1
J gene: TRBJ1-2
V gene: TRBV28
CDR3 length: 18
CDR3 protein: CASSSDRGRTISPGGYTF
CDR3 DNA: TGTGCCAGCAGCTCTGACAGGGGGCGTACAATCTCTCCGGGCGGCTACACCTTC

clone size: .
D gene: .
J gene: TRBJ1-1
V gene: TRBV6-6
CDR3 length: 15
CDR3 protein: CASSDPAAGHTEAFF
CDR3 DNA: TGTGCCAGCAGTGACCCTGCGGCAGGGCACACTGAAGCTTTCTTT

clone size: .
D gene: TRBD2
J gene: TRBJ2-7
V gene: TRBV10-3
CDR3 length: 16
CDR3 protein: CAISESGTATPYEQYF
CDR3 DNA: TGTGCCATCAGTGAGAGCGGGACTGCGACCCCCTACGAGCAGTACTTC

clone size: .
D gene: .
J gene: TRBJ2-1
V gene: TRBV5-1
CDR3 length: 14
CDR3 protein: CASSLDPSLNEQFF
CDR3 DNA: TGCGCCAGCAGCTTGGATCCGTCTTTGAATGAGCAGTTCTTC

clone size: .
D gene: .
J gene: TRBJ2-5
V gene: TRBV5-4
CDR3 length: 14
CDR3 protein: CASSRDSTQETQYF
CDR3 DNA: TGTGCCAGCAGTCGGGACTCGACCCAAGAGACCCAGTACTTC

clone size: few
D gene: .
J gene: TRBJ2-5
V gene: TRBV9
CDR3 length: 13
CDR3 protein: CASSVGQRETQYF
CDR3 DNA: TGTGCCAGCAGCGTAGGCCAACGGGAGACCCAGTACTTC

clone size: .
D gene: TRBD1
J gene: TRBJ2-3
V gene: TRBV6-5
CDR3 length: 15
CDR3 protein: CASNKGAPRGDTQYF
CDR3 DNA: TGTGCCAGCAATAAGGGGGCCCCAAGGGGAGATACGCAGTATTTT

clone size: .
D gene: .
J gene: TRBJ1-2
V gene: TRBV6-5
CDR3 length: 13
CDR3 protein: CASSCPDRYGYTF
CDR3 DNA: TGTGCCAGCAGTTGTCCTGACAGGTATGGCTACACCTTC

clone size: .
D gene: .
J gene: TRBJ2-5
V gene: TRBV30
CDR3 length: 13
CDR3 protein: CAWSGQLRETQYF
CDR3 DNA: TGTGCCTGGAGCGGCCAGCTTCGAGAGACCCAGTACTTC

clone size: few
D gene: TRBD1
J gene: TRBJ1-2
V gene: TRBV30
CDR3 length: 11
CDR3 protein: CAEGTGYGYTF
CDR3 DNA: TGTGCCGAGGGGACAGGATATGGCTACACCTTC

clone size: .
D gene: .
J gene: TRBJ1-2
V gene: TRBV7-7
CDR3 length: 17
CDR3 protein: CASSSPQASHLGNGYTF
CDR3 DNA: TGTGCTAGCAGCTCTCCCCAGGCCTCTCACTTGGGGAATGGCTACACCTTC

clone size: .
D gene: TRBD1
J gene: TRBJ2-2
V gene: TRBV30
CDR3 length: 15
CDR3 protein: CAWSPGQGSTGELFF
CDR3 DNA: TGTGCCTGGAGCCCGGGACAGGGGTCGACCGGGGAGCTGTTTTTT

clone size: .
D gene: TRBD2
J gene: TRBJ2-3
V gene: TRBV5-1
CDR3 length: 13
CDR3 protein: CASSREGTDTQYF
CDR3 DNA: TGCGCCAGCAGCCGGGAGGGAACAGATACGCAGTATTTT

clone size: .
D gene: .
J gene: TRBJ2-5
V gene: TRBV5-6
CDR3 length: 14
CDR3 protein: CASSLLRAKETQYF
CDR3 DNA: TGTGCCAGCAGCTTACTCAGGGCCAAAGAGACCCAGTACTTC

clone size: once
D gene: TRBD2
J gene: TRBJ2-3
V gene: TRBV19
CDR3 length: 15
CDR3 protein: CASSQTSGSTDTQYF
CDR3 DNA: TGTGCCAGTAGTCAGACTAGCGGAAGCACAGATACGCAGTATTTT

clone size: once
D gene: TRBD1
J gene: TRBJ2-2
V gene: TRBV14
CDR3 length: 15
CDR3 protein: CASSRQGAAGGELFF
CDR3 DNA: TGTGCCAGCAGCCGACAGGGGGCAGCAGGCGGGGAGCTGTTTTTT

clone size: .
D gene: .
J gene: TRBJ1-1
V gene: TRBV4-1
CDR3 length: 15
CDR3 protein: CASSQDRVRGTEAFF
CDR3 DNA: TGCGCCAGCAGCCAAGATCGAGTCCGTGGCACTGAAGCTTTCTTT

clone size: .
D gene: .
J gene: TRBJ1-6
V gene: TRBV2
CDR3 length: 15
CDR3 protein: CASTLEGRGNSPLHF
CDR3 DNA: TGTGCCAGCACCCTGGAGGGGAGGGGGAATTCACCCCTCCACTTT

clone size: .
D gene: .
J gene: TRBJ2-3
V gene: TRBV21-1
CDR3 length: 14
CDR3 protein: CASSKGSFHPPQYF
CDR3 DNA: TGTGCCAGCAGCAAAGGTAGTTTTCATCCGCCGCAGTATTTT

clone size: .
D gene: .
J gene: TRBJ2-2
V gene: TRBV21-1
CDR3 length: 18
CDR3 protein: CASSSSRTPGGGTGELFF
CDR3 DNA: TGTGCCAGCAGCTCTTCTAGGACACCCGGCGGGGGCACCGGGGAGCTGTTTTTT

clone size: once
D gene: .
J gene: TRBJ2-5
V gene: TRBV27
CDR3 length: 12
CDR3 protein: CASRANKETQYF
CDR3 DNA: TGTGCCAGCAGGGCCAATAAGGAGACCCAGTACTTC

clone size: .
D gene: .
J gene: TRBJ1-6
V gene: TRBV6-1
CDR3 length: 17
CDR3 protein: CASSEGLRVGVGSPLHF
CDR3 DNA: TGTGCCAGCAGTGAAGGCCTCCGAGTCGGTGTCGGTTCACCCCTCCACTTT

clone size: .
D gene: TRBD1
J gene: TRBJ2-7
V gene: TRBV5-1
CDR3 length: 13
CDR3 protein: CASSPGQIYEQYF
CDR3 DNA: TGCGCCAGCAGCCCGGGACAGATCTACGAGCAGTACTTC

clone size: .
D gene: .
J gene: TRBJ2-7
V gene: TRBV30
CDR3 length: 11
CDR3 protein: CAGVGGSEQYF
CDR3 DNA: TGTGCCGGGGTAGGGGGTAGCGAGCAGTACTTC

clone size: .
D gene: TRBD2
J gene: TRBJ2-5
V gene: TRBV7-2
CDR3 length: 16
CDR3 protein: CASSLEGRGYQETQYF
CDR3 DNA: TGTGCCAGCAGCTTAGAAGGGCGGGGGTACCAAGAGACCCAGTACTTC

clone size: .
D gene: .
J gene: TRBJ1-6
V gene: TRBV27
CDR3 length: 14
CDR3 protein: CASSSPGHNSPLHF
CDR3 DNA: TGTGCCAGCAGTTCCCCGGGTCATAATTCACCCCTCCACTTT

clone size: few
D gene: TRBD1
J gene: TRBJ1-1
V gene: TRBV10-3
CDR3 length: 12
CDR3 protein: CAVHRDRGEAFF
CDR3 DNA: TGTGCCGTACACCGGGACAGGGGCGAAGCTTTCTTT

clone size: .
D gene: TRBD1
J gene: TRBJ1-2
V gene: TRBV27
CDR3 length: 15
CDR3 protein: CASSFTGGANYGYTF
CDR3 DNA: TGTGCCAGCAGTTTCACAGGGGGAGCTAACTATGGCTACACCTTC

clone size: .
D gene: .
J gene: TRBJ1-2
V gene: TRBV7-2
CDR3 length: 14
CDR3 protein: CASSSRNPPYGYTF
CDR3 DNA: TGTGCCAGCAGCTCCAGGAATCCCCCCTATGGCTACACCTTC

clone size: .
D gene: .
J gene: TRBJ1-4
V gene: TRBV20-1
CDR3 length: 11
CDR3 protein: CSARETQKLFF
CDR3 DNA: TGCAGTGCTAGAGAAACTCAAAAACTGTTTTTT

clone size: .
D gene: .
J gene: TRBJ1-2
V gene: TRBV7-3
CDR3 length: 12
CDR3 protein: CASSFSSGPSFF
CDR3 DNA: TGTGCCAGCAGCTTTTCGTCCGGACCCTCTTTCTTC

clone size: .
D gene: .
J gene: TRBJ1-2
V gene: TRBV5-4
CDR3 length: 13
CDR3 protein: CASSLPGVGGYTF
CDR3 DNA: TGTGCCAGCAGCTTACCCGGGGTTGGTGGCTACACCTTC

clone size: few
D gene: TRBD2
J gene: TRBJ2-7
V gene: TRBV30
CDR3 length: 12
CDR3 protein: CAWKTSGYEQYF
CDR3 DNA: TGTGCCTGGAAGACTAGCGGCTACGAGCAGTACTTC

clone size: .
D gene: .
J gene: TRBJ2-3
V gene: TRBV7-9
CDR3 length: 14
CDR3 protein: CASSLSASTDTQYF
CDR3 DNA: TGTGCCAGCAGCTTATCGGCTAGCACAGATACGCAGTATTTT

clone size: .
D gene: TRBD2
J gene: TRBJ2-1
V gene: TRBV19
CDR3 length: 15
CDR3 protein: CASTRGLEMFNEQFF
CDR3 DNA: TGTGCCAGCACCAGAGGACTAGAAATGTTCAATGAGCAGTTCTTC

clone size: .
D gene: .
J gene: TRBJ2-6
V gene: TRBV28
CDR3 length: 21
CDR3 protein: CASISGVEGFTTPPGANVLTF
CDR3 DNA: TGTGCCAGCATTTCAGGTGTAGAGGGATTCACCACTCCCCCTGGGGCCAACGTCCTGACTTTC

clone size: few
D gene: .
J gene: TRBJ2-3
V gene: TRBV6-5
CDR3 length: 15
CDR3 protein: CASSYSLAITDTQYF
CDR3 DNA: TGTGCCAGCAGTTACTCGCTCGCTATCACAGATACGCAGTATTTT

clone size: .
D gene: .
J gene: TRBJ1-1
V gene: TRBV10-3
CDR3 length: 13
CDR3 protein: CAISESRVDEAFF
CDR3 DNA: TGTGCCATCAGTGAGTCGAGGGTCGACGAAGCTTTCTTT

clone size: once
D gene: .
J gene: TRBJ2-7
V gene: TRBV5-6
CDR3 length: 13
CDR3 protein: CASSLSGAYEQYF
CDR3 DNA: TGTGCCAGCAGCTTGTCAGGGGCCTACGAGCAGTACTTC

clone size: .
D gene: .
J gene: TRBJ2-2
V gene: TRBV10-1
CDR3 length: 13
CDR3 protein: CASSENYPGELFF
CDR3 DNA: TGCGCCAGCAGTGAGAACTATCCCGGGGAGCTGTTTTTT

clone size: few
D gene: .
J gene: TRBJ1-4
V gene: TRBV10-3
CDR3 length: 15
CDR3 protein: CAISPNGPESEKLFF
CDR3 DNA: TGTGCCATCAGCCCTAACGGACCAGAGAGTGAAAAACTGTTTTTT

clone size: .
D gene: .
J gene: TRBJ1-4
V gene: TRBV5-1
CDR3 length: 16
CDR3 protein: CASSFGGRGGNEKLFF
CDR3 DNA: TGCGCCAGCAGCTTCGGGGGCCGGGGAGGGAATGAAAAACTGTTTTTT

clone size: .
D gene: TRBD1
J gene: TRBJ1-2
V gene: TRBV28
CDR3 length: 13
CDR3 protein: CASTLGTDYGYTF
CDR3 DNA: TGTGCCAGCACCCTCGGGACAGACTATGGCTACACCTTC

clone size: .
D gene: .
J gene: TRBJ2-2
V gene: TRBV10-1
CDR3 length: 12
CDR3 protein: CATSLNTGELFF
CDR3 DNA: TGCGCCACAAGCCTGAACACCGGGGAGCTGTTTTTT

clone size: many
D gene: .
J gene: TRBJ2-2
V gene: TRBV27
CDR3 length: 15
CDR3 protein: CASSLFRVGTGELFF
CDR3 DNA: TGTGCCAGCAGTTTATTCCGGGTAGGAACCGGGGAGCTGTTTTTT

clone size: .
D gene: TRBD2
J gene: TRBJ2-3
V gene: TRBV5-1
CDR3 length: 16
CDR3 protein: CASSPRTSGLTDTQYF
CDR3 DNA: TGCGCCAGCAGCCCGCGGACTAGCGGGTTGACAGATACGCAGTATTTT